Sequencing of this TCR beta chain was carried out in a study of T cells in Graves' hyperthyroidism and ophthalmopathy (dated by TCRdb to the late 2010s). Turning to the overall study: Peripheral blood was sampled at the time of initial diagnosis, prior to any treatment. TCR V-J signatures able to tell the groups apart were searched for in a discovery cohort of some 97 patients, of whom roughly 42 had Graves' ophthalmopathy and some 60 had stable Graves' hyperthyroidism. Prospective prediction of ophthalmopathy was tested in an independent validation cohort consisting of about 19 hyperthyroidism patients and over 15 patients who later progressed to ophthalmopathy. For training and testing, the 100 or so patients in the discovery cohort were randomly divided in a 7:3 ratio. Thyroid tissue and blood T-cell repertoires from about six Graves' hyperthyroidism patients were also compared in the study. After blood sampling, hyperthyroidism patients were treated with methimazole at a starting dose of 30 mg daily, and ophthalmopathy patients were treated with high-dose intravenous methylprednisolone. The paper reports TCR Vbeta CDR3 sequencing of 140 or so peripheral blood samples: under 45 ophthalmopathy, about 75 hyperthyroidism and around 17 progressor patients.

On the study overall, not on this receptor specifically: In validation, progression to ophthalmopathy was predicted by the model with more than 65% sensitivity and roughly 76% specificity, a median of approximately 6.5 months before onset. Sample size was not statistically predetermined, and blinding of investigators to group allocation was not performed. Most expanded thyroid clonotypes (frequency above 0.001) were also detected in blood, a finding suggesting that blood repertoires may reflect thyroid immune responses. A 13 V-J signature model separated ophthalmopathy from stable hyperthyroidism, with 87.88% sensitivity and about 81% specificity in cross-validation and 80%/75% in testing.

This clonotype was recorded at least ten times. Its antigen is unknown. No much larger clone is present one base from it, and per-base qualities are unavailable. In the ophthalmopathy patients, disease was moderately to severely active, with a Clinical Activity Score of 3 or more, a NOSPECS grade of 4 or more, and a duration of less than 3 months. Any patient with an uncontrolled infection, another autoimmune disease, pregnancy or lactation was excluded. Clinical symptoms, serum thyroxine and TRAb, thyroid ultrasound, and orbital computed tomography formed the basis for the diagnoses. Ficoll-Paque density gradient centrifugation was used to isolate PBMCs from under 11 ml of fresh peripheral blood. Trizol reagent was used to extract total RNA, and RNA quality was then checked on an Agilent 2100 Bioanalyzer. Reading from cysteine to phenylalanine, the CDR3 counts 14 amino acids. Only CDR3 DNA remains: 42 bases, in frame from the first base. From the germline V gene, CDR1 is SGHRS and CDR2 is YFSETQ. V is cut by 0 bases and J by 2 bases, and the space between the germline ends is 9 bases.

Amplification of TCR beta CDR3 regions was carried out from RNA transcripts. The first round of RT-PCR for the TCR CDR3 was performed with the HTBI primer set and the Qiagen OneStep RT-PCR kit. Libraries were constructed in a second round of multiplex PCR, after which size selection and purification were performed. Sequencing of the libraries was done on an Illumina HiSeq2000 using paired-end 100 bp reads. The authors processed their data as follows. Raw data were processed with SOAPnuke, discarding reads with adapters, uncalled bases, mean Phred below 15, or no exact constant-primer or identifier match. High-quality paired reads were merged using COPE v1.2.5, and each unique nucleotide sequence was defined as a clonotype. MiTCR v1.1 was used to align clonotypes to the IMGT TRBV, TRBD and TRBJ reference segments. Analysis was restricted to V-J combinations with a frequency above 0.0001, which covered 98% to 99.2% of repertoires. A TCS score was defined as the ratio of F50 (clonal expansion) to E x V (chaos), with BLOSUM62-based TCRdist applied between CDR3 peptides within each V-J. Welch's t-statistics and random forest reduced around 510 V-J features to 10 to 15, which were used in a naive Bayes classifier (R e1071). The public reads were reanalyzed by TCRdb: fastp trimming at Q25, MiXCR alignment, in-frame beta chains only. A single entry per CDR3 protein holds the most common genes and DNA from its merged rows. The V and J calls reflect TCRdb's pipeline rather than the authors' work. The sample records a few hundred thousand distinct CDR3 sequences, roughly 15% of which are singletons. The ten largest clones capture roughly 3.4% of the sample.

This TCR derives from a woman aged 35 to 49 with Graves' ophthalmopathy. The chain links TRBV5-1 with TRBJ2-7; the D gene remains uncertain. The sample comprised blood. CDR3 protein: CASSLAPIAYEQYF. The nucleotide sequence reads as follows: TGCGCCAGCAGCTTGGCCCCGATCGCCTACGAGCAGTACTTC.